This T cell receptor (beta chain) was recorded in a study of human T cells and chemical hapten exposure. The overall study: Small volume differences among pooled libraries mainly caused per-sample TCR yield variation. Overall study results and limits: Alopecia was present in the donors, so their immune response may differ from healthy people's.

This clonotype was counted a single time. The antigen remains unidentified. A much larger clone is a single base away; this may be a read error. The sample's time point: pre-sensitization, week 0. The treatment denotes: therapeutic diphenylcyclopropenone sensitization with weekly scalp DPC. Alopecia patients, 18 to 70 years old and DPC-suitable, served as donors. TCRdb ran MiXCR on the RACE reads and lists one entry per CDR3 protein. The sample gives under 400,000 distinct CDR3 sequences, roughly 5.3% of which show up once; just over 2.5% is in the top ten. The CDR3 is made up of 12 amino acids. Sequenced here: whole blood, sampled in connection with sensitization to the hapten diphenylcyclopropenone (DPC). This TCR was sampled from a woman aged 45-59 years with alopecia areata. Some clones in this sample may be carry-over from other donors' samples. The J gene is TRBJ2-1, the V gene TRBV12-3 or TRBV12-4; perhaps TRBD2 as D (6 bases). This chain's CDR3 is CASSFGGIEQIF. DNA of the CDR3: TGTGCCAGCAGTTTCGGGGGTATCGAGCAGATCTTC.